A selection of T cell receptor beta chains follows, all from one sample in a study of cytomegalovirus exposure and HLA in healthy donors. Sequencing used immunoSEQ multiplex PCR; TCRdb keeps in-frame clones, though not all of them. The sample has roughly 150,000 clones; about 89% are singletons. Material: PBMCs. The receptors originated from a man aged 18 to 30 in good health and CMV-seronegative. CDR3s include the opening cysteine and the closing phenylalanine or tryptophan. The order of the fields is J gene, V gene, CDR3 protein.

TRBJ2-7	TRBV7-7	CASSRGPPYEQYF
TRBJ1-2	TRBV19	CASSITTAGDYGYTF
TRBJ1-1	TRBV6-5	CASSTTGWTEAFF
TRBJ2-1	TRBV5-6	CASSLQSPGNEQFF
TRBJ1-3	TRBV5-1	CASSSGSSGNTIYF
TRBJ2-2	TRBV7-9	CASSSWDRNTGELFF
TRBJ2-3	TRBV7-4	CASSLASGRAGDTQYF
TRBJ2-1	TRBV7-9	CASSFSSYNEQFF
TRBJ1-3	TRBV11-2	CASSPGSSGNTIYF
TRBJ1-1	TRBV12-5	CASGSSYTEAFF
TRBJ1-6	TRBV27	CAGSSLRDRNSPLHF
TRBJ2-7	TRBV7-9	CASSLWQYEQYF
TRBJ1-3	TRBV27	CASGYGTGSTIYF
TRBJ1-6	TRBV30	CAWSVGVGSPLHF
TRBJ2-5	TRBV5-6	CASSLGRGIGVETQYF
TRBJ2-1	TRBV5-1	CASSLDQGEQFF
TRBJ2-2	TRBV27	CASSWAGPGELFF
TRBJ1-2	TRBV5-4	CASSLPGINGYTF
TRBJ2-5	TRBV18	CASSPLQGAETQYF
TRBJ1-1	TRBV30	CAGQQNTEAFF
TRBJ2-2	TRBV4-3	CASSHVAGGLTGELFF
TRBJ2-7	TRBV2	CASRTDRGYEQYF
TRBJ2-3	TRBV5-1	CASSFRGTTTDTQYF
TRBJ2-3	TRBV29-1	CSVYSFTDTQYF
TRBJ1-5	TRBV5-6	CASSLGTGFVNQPQHF
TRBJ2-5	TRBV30	CAWGTSPETQYF
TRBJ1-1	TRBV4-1	CASSHPGQGPNTEAFF
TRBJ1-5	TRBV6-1	CASSGRGNNQPQHF